These 8 T cell receptor beta chains were sequenced from one sample in a study of high-grade serous ovarian cancer treatment subgroups. Produced via immunoSEQ multiplex PCR; TCRdb's table is partial and in-frame only. This table has about 36,000 clones, 70% to 80% appearing once. Tumor tissue was taken before any definitive surgery or chemotherapy was given. The sample comprised tumor tissue. These TCRs come from a human donor with high-grade serous ovarian cancer.

This clone was seen a single time. This rearrangement joins TRBV7-9 to TRBJ1-2; D is undetermined. Germline V gives CDR1 SEHNR, CDR2 FQNEAQ (reference sequence). V lost 6 bases and J 6 bases, leaving 14 bases between the germline ends. The CDR3 runs 13 residues. CDR3 sequence (DNA): TGTGCCAGCAGTCCCCGGGGTTTCGATGGCTACACCTTC. Its protein is CASSPRGFDGYTF. The entire variable domain, with the rest obtained from reference TRBV7-9 and TRBJ1-2, is as follows: DTGVSQNPRHKITKRGQNVTFRCDPISEHNRLYWYRQTLGQGPEFLTYFQNEAQLEKSRLLSDRFSAERPKGSFSTLEIQRTEQGDSAMYLCASSPRGFDGYTFGSGTRLTVV.

This clone was seen just once. The rearrangement uses TRBV9 and TRBJ1-3; D gene uncertain. The germline gives CDR1 SGDLS, CDR2 YYNGEE. V gave up 2 bases and J gave up 4 bases, with 7 bases separating them. CDR3 size: 13 residues. CDR3 residues: CASSVGGGNTIYF. In DNA form, the CDR3 reads TGTGCCAGCAGCGTCGGAGGGGGAAACACCATATATTTT.

This chain connects TRBV7-9 to TRBJ1-4; the D is unclear. The germline CDR1 and CDR2 sequences are SEHNR and FQNEAQ (reference sequence). Trimming pared 1 base from V and 8 bases from J, leaving 11 bases between. This CDR3 has 14 residues. CDR3 sequence (DNA): TGTGCCAGCAGCTTAGTAGGAGAGGACGAAAAACTGTTTTTT. It yields the protein CASSLVGEDEKLFF.

The chain uses TRBV27 and TRBJ1-1; D is ambiguous. Germline lookup yields CDR1 MNHEY and CDR2 SMNVEV (reference sequence). This CDR3 is 13 amino acids long. V gave up 2 bases and J gave up 6 bases, with 10 bases separating them. CDR3 amino acids: CASSLEGSPEAFF. The CDR3 DNA follows: TGTGCCAGCAGTTTAGAAGGTAGTCCTGAAGCTTTCTTT.

The V gene is TRBV19, the J gene TRBJ2-3; no reliable D call. The CDR3 sequence is 12 residues long. The germline V gene has CDR1 LNHDA and CDR2 SQIVND (reference sequence). Trimming left V 5 bases short and J 6 bases short, with 9 bases between. CDR3 sequence: CASSPLSDTQYF. The DNA for the CDR3 is TGTGCCAGTAGTCCCCTGAGTGATACGCAGTATTTT. Complete variable domain (other parts from reference TRBV19 and TRBJ2-3): DGGITQSPKYLFRKEGQNVTLSCEQNLNHDAMYWYRQDPGQGLRLIYYSQIVNDFQKGDIAEGYSVSREKKESFPLTVTSAQKNPTAFYLCASSPLSDTQYFGPGTRLTVL.

This chain uses TRBV5-1 with TRBJ1-1; D possibly corresponds to TRBD1 (5 bases). Trimming removed 0 bases at V and 4 bases at J, with 10 bases between. Germline V gene sequence: CDR1 SGHRS, CDR2 YFSETQ. The CDR3 has 14 amino acids. The CDR3 bases are TGCGCCAGCAGCTTGGTCGCAGGGAGCACTGAAGCTTTCTTT. Translation gives CASSLVAGSTEAFF.

The chain is built from TRBV5-1 and TRBJ1-2, with D uncertain. Between the trimmed V and J ends, which lost 0 bases and 8 bases, there was a span of 14 bases. The germline gives CDR1 SGHRS, CDR2 YFSETQ. The length of the CDR3 is 14 residues. CDR3 in DNA: TGCGCCAGCAGCTTGGACGACACTCCCTCGGGCTACACCTTC. Encoded protein: CASSLDDTPSGYTF.

The V call is TRBV12-5, the J call TRBJ1-1, with D tentatively TRBD1 (6 bases). The CDR3 spans 14 residues. Germline V gives CDR1 LGHNT, CDR2 FRNRAP. With 3 bases removed from V and 1 base from J, the gap between germline ends came to 9 bases. The CDR3 protein is CASGFQGPNTEAFF. In nucleotides, the CDR3 is TGTGCTAGTGGTTTCCAGGGGCCGAACACTGAAGCTTTCTTT.